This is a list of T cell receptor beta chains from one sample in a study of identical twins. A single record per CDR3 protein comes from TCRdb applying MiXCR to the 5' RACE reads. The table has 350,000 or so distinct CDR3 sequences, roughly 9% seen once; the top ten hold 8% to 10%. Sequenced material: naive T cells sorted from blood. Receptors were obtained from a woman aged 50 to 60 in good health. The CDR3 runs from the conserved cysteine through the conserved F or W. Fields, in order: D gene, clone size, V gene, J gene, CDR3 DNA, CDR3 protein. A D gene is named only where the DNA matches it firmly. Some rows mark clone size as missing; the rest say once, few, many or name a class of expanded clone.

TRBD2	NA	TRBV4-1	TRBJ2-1	TGCGCCAGCAGCCAACCCGTGAGCGGGAGAAAGGGTGAGCAGTTCTTC	CASSQPVSGRKGEQFF
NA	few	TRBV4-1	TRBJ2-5	TGCGCCAGCAGCCAAGTGATACAGGGACAAGAGACCCAGTACTTC	CASSQVIQGQETQYF
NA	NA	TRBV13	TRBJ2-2	TGTGCCAGCAGCTCCTGGACTCACCGGGGGACCGGGGAGCTGTTTTTT	CASSSWTHRGTGELFF
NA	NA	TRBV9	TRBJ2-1	TGTGCCAGCAGCCCGCGGGGGCGGAACCTCTACAATGAGCAGTTCTTC	CASSPRGRNLYNEQFF
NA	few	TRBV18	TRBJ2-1	TGTGCCAGCTCACCATCTCAGGGTTCCTACAATGAGCAGTTCTTC	CASSPSQGSYNEQFF
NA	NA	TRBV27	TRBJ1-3	TGTGCCAGCAGTCCCGGGGTTTCTGGAAACACCATATATTTT	CASSPGVSGNTIYF
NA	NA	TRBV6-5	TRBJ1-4	TGTGCCAGCATGAGATCAACTAATGAAAAACTGTTTTTT	CASMRSTNEKLFF
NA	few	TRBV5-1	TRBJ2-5	TGCGCCAGCAGCTACGCCCAAGAGACCCAGTACTTC	CASSYAQETQYF
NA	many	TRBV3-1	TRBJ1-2	TGTGCCAGCGGGAATAACTATGGCTACACCTTC	CASGNNYGYTF
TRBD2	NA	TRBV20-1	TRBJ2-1	TGCAGTGCTGGCAGACTAGCGGGAGAACGGGGTGAGCAGTTCTTC	CSAGRLAGERGEQFF
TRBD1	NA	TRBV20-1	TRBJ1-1	TGCAGTGCTAGAGACCAGGGGGACACTGAAGCTTTCTTT	CSARDQGDTEAFF
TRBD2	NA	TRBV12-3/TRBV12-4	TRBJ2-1	TGTGCCAGCCTTTATGGGACTGGGGGGACTAGCGGGAGGAGCGCCTCCTACAATGAGCAGTTCTTC	CASLYGTGGTSGRSASYNEQFF
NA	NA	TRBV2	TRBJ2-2	TGTGCCAGCAGTGAAGAAAGGCTTGGCGGAACTACCGGGGAGCTGTTTTTT	CASSEERLGGTTGELFF
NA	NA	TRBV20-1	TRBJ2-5	TGCAGTGCTCGACAACCCGGGACATCTTCTGGGACCCAGTACTTC	CSARQPGTSSGTQYF
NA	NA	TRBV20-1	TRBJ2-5	TGCAGTGCTAGAGTGCGGGGAGAGACCCAGTACTTC	CSARVRGETQYF
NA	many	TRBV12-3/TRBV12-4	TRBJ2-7	TGTGCCAGCAGTTTGGCTTTTTACGAGCAGTACTTC	CASSLAFYEQYF
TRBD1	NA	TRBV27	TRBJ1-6	TGTGCCAGCAGTTTAACAGGGGTACGTTCACCCCTCCACTTT	CASSLTGVRSPLHF
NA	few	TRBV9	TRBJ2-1	TGTGCCAGCAGCGACATCACAGGGTACAATGAGCAGTTCTTC	CASSDITGYNEQFF
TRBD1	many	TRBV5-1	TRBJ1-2	TGCGCCAGCAGCTTGGCCTGGGGACAGCTACTTAACTATGGCTACACCTTC	CASSLAWGQLLNYGYTF
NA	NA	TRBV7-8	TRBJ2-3	TGTGCCAGCAGCCCGTACCCGAGGGATACGCAGTATTTT	CASSPYPRDTQYF
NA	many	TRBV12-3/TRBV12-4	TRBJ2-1	TGTGCCAGCAGTTTGAGTGAGCGGACCGATGAGCAGTTCTTC	CASSLSERTDEQFF
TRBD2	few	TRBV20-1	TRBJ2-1	TGCAGTGCTAGAGCCCCCCCACTAGCGGGCAATGAGCAGCTCTTC	CSARAPPLAGNEQLF
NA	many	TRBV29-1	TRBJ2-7	TGCAGCGTTGCGTTTGGCAGAAACTACGAGCAGTACTTC	CSVAFGRNYEQYF
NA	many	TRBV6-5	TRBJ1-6	TGTGCCAGCAGAGCTCGGACAGACTCACCCCTCCACTTT	CASRARTDSPLHF
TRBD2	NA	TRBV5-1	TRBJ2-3	TGCGCCAGCAGCTCACTAGCGGGAGTGGGAGATACGCAGTATTTT	CASSSLAGVGDTQYF
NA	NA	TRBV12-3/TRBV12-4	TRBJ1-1	TGTGCCAGCACCATAAAGGCAAGGGGCACTGAAGCTTTCTTT	CASTIKARGTEAFF
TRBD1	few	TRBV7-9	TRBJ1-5	TGTGCCAGCAGCTTATCCGGACAGGGAAGTCAGCCCCAGCATTTT	CASSLSGQGSQPQHF
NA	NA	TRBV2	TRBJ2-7	TGTGCCAGCAGTGGGCTAAGGGCCTACGAGCAGTACTTC	CASSGLRAYEQYF
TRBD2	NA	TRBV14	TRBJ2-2	TGTGCCAGCAGCCTAACTAGACGGGGGGCCGGGGAGCTGTTTTTT	CASSLTRRGAGELFF
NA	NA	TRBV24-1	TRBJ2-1	TGTGCCACCAGTGATTGGATTTCCAAAAACAATGAGCAGTTCTTC	CATSDWISKNNEQFF
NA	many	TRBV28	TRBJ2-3	TGTGCCAGCAGTTTTGCAGGGGTGGATACGCAGTATTTT	CASSFAGVDTQYF
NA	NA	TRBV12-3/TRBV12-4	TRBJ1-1	TGTGCCAGCAGTTTTTTCAGGGAGACTGAAGCTTTCTTT	CASSFFRETEAFF
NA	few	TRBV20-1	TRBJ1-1	TGCAGTGCTAGAGATTTCAGGGGCAACACTGAAGCTTTCTTT	CSARDFRGNTEAFF
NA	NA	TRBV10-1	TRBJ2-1	TGCGCCAGCAGTGGAGGAGGGGGGTCCTACAATGAGCAGTTCTTC	CASSGGGGSYNEQFF
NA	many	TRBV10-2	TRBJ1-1	TGCGCCAGCAGTGCGGACAGAATGAACACTGAAGCTTTCTTT	CASSADRMNTEAFF
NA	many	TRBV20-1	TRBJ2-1	TGCAGCGCCGACATTGGGACCTACAATGAGCAGTTCTTC	CSADIGTYNEQFF
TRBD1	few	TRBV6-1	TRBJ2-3	TGTGCCAGCAGTGGCGGGACAGGGGGGCTAACAGATACGCAGTATTTT	CASSGGTGGLTDTQYF
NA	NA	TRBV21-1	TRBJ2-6	TGTGCCATCGAAACCCCGGGACTCACGTTTTCTGGGGCCAACGTCCTGACTTTC	CAIETPGLTFSGANVLTF
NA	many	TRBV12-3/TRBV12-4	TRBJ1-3	TGTGCCAGCAGTTCCGTTGGAAACACCATATATTTT	CASSSVGNTIYF
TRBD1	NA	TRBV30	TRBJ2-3	TGTGCCTGGAGTGCCGGGACAGGGTTATCAGATACGCAGTATTTT	CAWSAGTGLSDTQYF